This TCR beta chain comes out of a study of early T cells in non-severe SARS-CoV-2 infection. The CDR3 extends over 18 amino acids. Germline V gene sequence: CDR1 SGHTS, CDR2 YDEGEE. Trimming removed 6 bases at V and 0 bases at J, with 22 bases between. TCRdb passed the 5' RACE reads through MiXCR, listing each CDR3 protein once. The data contain nearly 90,000 distinct CDR3 sequences, approximately 15% of them singletons. The chain joins TRBV5-8 to TRBJ2-1; the D gene could be TRBD1 or TRBD2 (5 bases each). The TCR was taken from an adult who was a healthcare worker with PCR-confirmed SARS-CoV-2 infection or an uninfected control (not recorded which). Source material: whole blood. The CDR3: CASTRPSNPGTSYNEQFF. CDR3 DNA sequence: TGTGCCAGCACCCGCCCATCAAATCCCGGGACCTCCTACAATGAGCAGTTCTTC.